This TCR beta chain was captured by sequencing in a study of human T cells and chemical hapten exposure. Study summary: For sensitization, 2% DPC was applied to a 2 cm by 2 cm patch of upper inner arm skin.

The germline CDR1 and CDR2 sequences are DFQATT and SNEGSKA (reference sequence). This CDR3 is 13 amino acids long. Deletions cut 3 bases from V and 3 bases from J, with 11 bases between. The time point: pre-sensitization, week 0. Treatment of the sample: therapeutic diphenylcyclopropenone sensitization with weekly scalp DPC. Each CDR3 protein gets one entry after TCRdb re-called the RACE reads with MiXCR. The profile shows fewer than 200,000 distinct CDR3 sequences, roughly 30% of them singletons. This clonotype came up once. Sequences were derived from whole blood, sampled in connection with sensitization to the hapten diphenylcyclopropenone (DPC). The chain links TRBV20-1 to TRBJ1-1; possible D gene TRBD1, 6 bases. The receptor's source is a woman in her twenties or thirties with alopecia areata. Some clones in this sample may be carry-over from other donors' samples. The CDR3 DNA follows: TGCAGTGCTAGGGAGGGGGGGTACACTGAAGCTTTCTTT. It translates to CSAREGGYTEAFF.